This paragraph reports one T cell receptor (beta chain). The sample comes from a study of blood T cell repertoires in COVID-19. Looking at the study overall: Acute and convalescent COVID-19 specimens originated in the United States, Italy and Spain.

This CDR3 contains 13 residues. Trimming took 5 bases from V and 5 from J; bases not matched to a gene: 4. Per the authors' pipeline: Using reference gene primer amplification, nucleated cell counts were estimated. The repertoire was sequenced with immunoSEQ multiplex PCR; TCRdb's copy has only in-frame clones and lacks some. V and J calls and clone size follow that table, whereas D and trimming were derived from the DNA. The table shows around 250,000 clones, with roughly 86% occurring only once. The sample consisted of peripheral blood. This sequence was found in a human donor in a cohort sampled during active COVID-19. The genes are TRBV12-3 or TRBV12-4 and TRBJ1-1; 8 bases line up with TRBD1. As DNA, the CDR3 is TGTGCCAGCAGTCGAGGACAGGGAACTGAAGCTTTCTTT. Translated, it gives CASSRGQGTEAFF.